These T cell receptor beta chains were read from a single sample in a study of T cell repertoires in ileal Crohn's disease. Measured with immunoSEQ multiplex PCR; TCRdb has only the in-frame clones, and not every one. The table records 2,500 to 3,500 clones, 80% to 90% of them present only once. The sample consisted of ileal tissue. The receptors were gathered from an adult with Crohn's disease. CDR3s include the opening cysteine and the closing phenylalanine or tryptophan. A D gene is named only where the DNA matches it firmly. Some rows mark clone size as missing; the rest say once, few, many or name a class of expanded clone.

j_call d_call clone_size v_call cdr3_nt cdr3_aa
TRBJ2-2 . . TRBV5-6 TGTGCCAGCAGCTCCGCAGGGATTGGCACCGGGGAGCTGTTTTTT CASSSAGIGTGELFF
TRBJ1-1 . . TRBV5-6 TGTGCCAGCAGCTTGTACACCTTGAACACTGAAGCTTTCTTT CASSLYTLNTEAFF
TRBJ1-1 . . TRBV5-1 TGCGCCAGCAGCCCTGGGGGGCGGACTGAAGCTTTCTTT CASSPGGRTEAFF
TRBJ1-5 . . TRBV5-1 TGCGCCAGCAGCCCGGACTCTTCGGCGCCCCAGCATTTT CASSPDSSAPQHF
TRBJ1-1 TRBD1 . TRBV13 TGTGCCAGCAGACCACAGGGGGCCCTGAACACTGAAGCTTTCTTT CASRPQGALNTEAFF
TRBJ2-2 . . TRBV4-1 TGCGCCAGCAGCCAAGATTTGGCCGGGGAGCTGTTTTTT CASSQDLAGELFF
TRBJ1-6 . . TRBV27 TGTGCCAGCAGTTTAAGCTCCGGACCCCTCCACTTT CASSLSSGPLHF
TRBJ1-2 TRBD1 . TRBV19 TGTGCCAGCGCGGACAGGGTTGGTGGCTACACCTTC CASADRVGGYTF
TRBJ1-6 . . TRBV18 TGTGCCAGCTCACCGGAGGGAAGTGATTCACCCCTCCACTTT CASSPEGSDSPLHF
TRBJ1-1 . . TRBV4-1 TGCGCCAGCAGCCAAGGGCCGGAGGGGAGTCCTGAAGCTTTCTTT CASSQGPEGSPEAFF
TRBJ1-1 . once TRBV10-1 TGCGCCAGCAGTGAGGGTTTTTCTTCTGGTACTGAAGCTTTCTTT CASSEGFSSGTEAFF
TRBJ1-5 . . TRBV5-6 TGTGCCAGCAGCTTGGGGGGCAGGGGATGGAATCAGCCCCAGCATTTT CASSLGGRGWNQPQHF
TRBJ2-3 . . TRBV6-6 TGTGCCAGCAGTTACGAGGTATCGCCGAAGGATACGCAGTATTTT CASSYEVSPKDTQYF
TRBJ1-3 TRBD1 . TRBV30 TGTGCCTGGAGTTTGAGGGGGGACAGGAAAATTTCTGGAAACACCATATATTTT CAWSLRGDRKISGNTIYF
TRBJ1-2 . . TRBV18 TGTGCCAGCTCACCCAGGGCGGGCTATGGCTACACCTTC CASSPRAGYGYTF
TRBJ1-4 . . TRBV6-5 TGTGCCAGCAGTTACCGACAGTGGGCTTTTAATGAAAAACTGTTTTTT CASSYRQWAFNEKLFF
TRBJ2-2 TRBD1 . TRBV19 TGTGCCAGTAGTGGGGACAGCGACACCGGGGAGCTGTTTTTT CASSGDSDTGELFF
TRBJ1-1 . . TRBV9 TGTGCCAGCAGCGCCACAGTGGGCAAGGGCACTGAAGCTTTCTTT CASSATVGKGTEAFF
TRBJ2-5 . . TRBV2 TGTGCCAGCAGTGAAGGGATAGCGGAGACCCAGTACTTC CASSEGIAETQYF
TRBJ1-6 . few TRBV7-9 TGTGCCAGCAGCCCTTCGGGGGGTAATAATTCACCCCTCCACTTT CASSPSGGNNSPLHF
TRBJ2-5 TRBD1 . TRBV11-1 TGTGCCAGCAGCTCGCGACGAACAGGGGAAGGGACCCAGTACTTC CASSSRRTGEGTQYF
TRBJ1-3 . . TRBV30 TGTGCCTGGACGTTATCGATCTCTGGAAACACCATATATTTT CAWTLSISGNTIYF
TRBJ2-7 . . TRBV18 TGTGCCAGCTCACAAATTGGGTCGGGCGCCGAGCAGTACTTC CASSQIGSGAEQYF
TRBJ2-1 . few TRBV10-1 TGCGCCAGCAGTGAGACAGGGACCCCCTACAATGAGCAGTTCTTC CASSETGTPYNEQFF
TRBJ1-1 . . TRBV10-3 TGTGCCATAAAAAAGGGTAATCGAAACACTGGTGAAGCTTTCTTT CAIKKGNRNTGEAFF
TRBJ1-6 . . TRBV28 TGTGCCAGCAGTTTACTCGGGACCAGGAATTCACCCCTCCACTTT CASSLLGTRNSPLHF
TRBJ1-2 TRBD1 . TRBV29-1 TGCAGCGTGACCGGGACAGAGTATGGCTACACCTTC CSVTGTEYGYTF
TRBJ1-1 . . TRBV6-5 TGTGCCAGCAGTTACTCGAGGGCAGGCGGCGAAGCTTTCTTT CASSYSRAGGEAFF
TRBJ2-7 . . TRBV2 TGTGCCAGCAGTGTCTACAGTTTCTACGAGCAGTACTTC CASSVYSFYEQYF
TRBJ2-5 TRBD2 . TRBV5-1 TGCGCCAGCAGCTTGGAAGGTAGCGGGGGATACCAAGAGACCCAGTACTTC CASSLEGSGGYQETQYF
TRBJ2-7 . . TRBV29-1 TGCAGCGTTGAACTCGCCTACGAGCAGTACTTC CSVELAYEQYF
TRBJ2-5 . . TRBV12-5 TGTGCTAGTGGTTCCCCGGGGCCTTTAGAGACCCAGTACTTC CASGSPGPLETQYF
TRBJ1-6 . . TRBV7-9 TGTGCCAGCAGCCCTTCCGGGGGTAATAATTCACCCCTCCACTTT CASSPSGGNNSPLHF
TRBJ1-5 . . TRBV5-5 TGTGCCAGCAGCTTGGGCAGTAGTCAGCCCCAGCATTTT CASSLGSSQPQHF
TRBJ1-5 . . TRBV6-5 TGTGCCAGCAGTTACTCGTTCAGGACAGATCAGCCCCAGCATTTT CASSYSFRTDQPQHF
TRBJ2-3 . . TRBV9 TGTGCCAGCAGCGTAGGCTTAGGGACACCGCCGGGCACAGATACGCAGTATTTT CASSVGLGTPPGTDTQYF
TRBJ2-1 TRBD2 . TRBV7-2 TGTGCCAGCAGTAGCGGGGGGGCATATGAGCAGTTCTTC CASSSGGAYEQFF
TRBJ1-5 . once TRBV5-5 TGTGCCAGCAGCTTGACTGGGGGGGGCAATCAGCCCCAGCATTTT CASSLTGGGNQPQHF
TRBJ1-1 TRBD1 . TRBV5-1 TGCGCCAGCAGCTTAATGACAGGGTCTGACACTGAAGCTTTCTTT CASSLMTGSDTEAFF
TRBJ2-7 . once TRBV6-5 TGTGCCGCGGCGAGGGGCGGACCCTACGAGCAGTACTTC CAAARGGPYEQYF
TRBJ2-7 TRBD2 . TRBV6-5 TGTGCCAGCAGGCCTTTACTAGCGCAATCCTACGAGCAGTACTTC CASRPLLAQSYEQYF
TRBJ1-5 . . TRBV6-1 TGTGCCAGCAGTGAGTCAATTTATCAGCCCCAGCATTTT CASSESIYQPQHF
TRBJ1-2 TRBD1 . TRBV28 TGTGCCAGCAGTTTACAAGAGACAGGGGGCCTCTATGGCTACACCTTC CASSLQETGGLYGYTF
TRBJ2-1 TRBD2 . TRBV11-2 TGTGCCAGCAGCGTCCGAGCGGGGGGCCGTGGTGAGCAGTTCTTC CASSVRAGGRGEQFF
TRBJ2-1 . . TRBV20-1 TGCAGTGCCGACACACACAATGAGCAGTTCTTC CSADTHNEQFF
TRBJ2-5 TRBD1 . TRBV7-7 TGTGCTAGCAGCTCTGGCGGGGCAGGGGGCGCTTGGGAGACCCAGTACTTC CASSSGGAGGAWETQYF
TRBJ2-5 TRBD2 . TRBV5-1 TGCGCCAGCAGCTTGGAAGGCGGGGGGGCCCGCTCCCAGTACTTC CASSLEGGGARSQYF
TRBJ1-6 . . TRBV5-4 TGTGCCAGCAGCTCCACTCCAAAGGACTTAAATTCACCCCTCCACTTT CASSSTPKDLNSPLHF
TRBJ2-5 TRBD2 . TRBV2 TGTGCCAGCACCCCTTTAGTGGCTAGCGGGATGGCAGAGACCCAGTACTTC CASTPLVASGMAETQYF